This T cell receptor (beta chain) was captured by sequencing in a study of post-analysis software for immune sequencing data. Study overall: Patients with relapsing-remitting, secondary progressive and progressive-relapsing multiple sclerosis courses were all represented. Findings and caveats of the study: Pronounced co-clustering by F measure was evident among identically batched samples. Controls significantly exceeded multiple sclerosis patients in normalized Chao1 diversity. Patients used about 5 TRBV segments, including TRBV5-6, TRBV5-1 and TRBV20-1, more often than controls.

Concerning this clonotype itself: Its antigen is unknown.

Trimming took 0 bases from V and 1 from J, leaving 11 bases between them. The CDR3 runs to 16 residues. Germline CDR1 reads LGHDT; CDR2 reads YNNKEL (reference sequence). Tagging with unique molecular identifiers was a feature of the TCR beta cDNA libraries. Input amounts of about 0.85 to 11 million T cells were used. These gave about 500,000 cDNA molecules, so each molecule approximated one T cell. In TCRdb, the PCR reads were re-called with MiXCR into one record per CDR3 protein. The sample has fewer than 850,000 distinct CDR3 sequences, more than 45% seen once; the top ten hold 4.9%. The chain is built from TRBV3-1 and TRBJ2-3; D is perhaps TRBD2 (6 bases). The origin of this receptor is a girl between 10 and 17 years old with multiple sclerosis. The sequenced material came from blood. CDR3 protein: CASSQDEGEGTDTQYF. The CDR3 DNA reads TGTGCCAGCAGCCAAGATGAAGGGGAGGGCACAGATACGCAGTATTTT.